The T cell receptor (beta chain) described here comes from a study of shared clonotypes between healthy human individuals. The test was conducted at deep level. Libraries were prepared by immunoSEQ multiplex PCR; TCRdb keeps only in-frame clonotypes and omits some of them. Found here are approximately 2,000,000 clones, about nine tenths of them singletons; the top ten hold 0.3% to 0.45%. The donors, all of them Caucasian adults, lived in Nashville, Tennessee. Investigators divided CD4+ cells into CD45RA+ naive and CD45RA-negative memory subsets. The CDR3 is 13 amino acids. Per germline, CDR1 MNHNS and CDR2 SASEGT. V lost 5 bases and J lost 9, with 13 bases in between.

V gene TRBV6-1 combines with J gene TRBJ2-2; D may be TRBD1 or TRBD2 (7 bases each). This receptor was taken from a man between 18 and 29 years old in good health. Some clones in this sample may be carry-over from other donors' samples. Sequencing was done on a sample of naive CD4+ T cells from PBMCs. Regarding subset: CD45RA+ positively selected. In DNA, the CDR3 is TGTGCCAGCAGTTCCAGGGGGGGTAGGGAGCTGTTTTTT. This sequence encodes CASSSRGGRELFF.